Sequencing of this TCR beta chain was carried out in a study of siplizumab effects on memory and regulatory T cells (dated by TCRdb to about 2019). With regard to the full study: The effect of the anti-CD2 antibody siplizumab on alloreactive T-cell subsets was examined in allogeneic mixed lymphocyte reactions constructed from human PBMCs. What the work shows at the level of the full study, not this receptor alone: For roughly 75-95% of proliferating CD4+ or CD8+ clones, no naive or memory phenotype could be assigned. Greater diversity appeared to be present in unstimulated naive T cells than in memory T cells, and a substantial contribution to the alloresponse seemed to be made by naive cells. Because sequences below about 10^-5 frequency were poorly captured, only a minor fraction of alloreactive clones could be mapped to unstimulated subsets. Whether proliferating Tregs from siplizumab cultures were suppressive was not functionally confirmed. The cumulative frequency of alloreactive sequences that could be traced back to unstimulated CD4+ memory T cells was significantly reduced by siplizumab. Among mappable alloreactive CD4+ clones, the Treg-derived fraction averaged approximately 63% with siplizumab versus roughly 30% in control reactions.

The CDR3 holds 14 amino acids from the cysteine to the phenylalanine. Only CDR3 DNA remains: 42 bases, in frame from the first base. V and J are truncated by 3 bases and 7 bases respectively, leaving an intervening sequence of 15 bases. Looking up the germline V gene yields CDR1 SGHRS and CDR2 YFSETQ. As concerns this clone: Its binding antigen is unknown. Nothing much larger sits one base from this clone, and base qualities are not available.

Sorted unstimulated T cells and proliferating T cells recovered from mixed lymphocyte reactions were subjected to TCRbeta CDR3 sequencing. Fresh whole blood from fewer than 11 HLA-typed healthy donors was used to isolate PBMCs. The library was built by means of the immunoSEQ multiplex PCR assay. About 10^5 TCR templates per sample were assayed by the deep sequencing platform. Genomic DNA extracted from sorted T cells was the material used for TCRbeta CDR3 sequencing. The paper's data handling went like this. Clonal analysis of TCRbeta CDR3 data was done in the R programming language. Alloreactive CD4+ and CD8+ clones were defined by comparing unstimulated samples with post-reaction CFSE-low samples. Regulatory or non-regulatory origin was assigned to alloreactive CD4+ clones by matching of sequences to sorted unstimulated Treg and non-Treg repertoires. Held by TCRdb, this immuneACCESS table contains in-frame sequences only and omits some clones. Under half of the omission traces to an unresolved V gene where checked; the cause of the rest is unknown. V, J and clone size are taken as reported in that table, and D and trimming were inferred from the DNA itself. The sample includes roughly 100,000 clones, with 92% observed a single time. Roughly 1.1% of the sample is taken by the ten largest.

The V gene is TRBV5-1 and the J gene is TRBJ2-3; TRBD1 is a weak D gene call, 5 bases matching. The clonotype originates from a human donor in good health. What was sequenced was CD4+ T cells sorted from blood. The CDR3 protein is CASSSTGGSYTQYF. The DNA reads TGCGCCAGCAGCTCCACAGGCGGATCCTATACGCAGTATTTT.